A selection of T cell receptor beta chains follows, all from one sample in a study of shared clonotypes between healthy human individuals. This table comes from immunoSEQ multiplex PCR, and its TCRdb copy is limited to in-frame clones, with some not included. The table shows 400,000 to 600,000 clones, with roughly 95% occurring only once. Sequenced sample: naive CD4+ T cells sorted from blood. The origin of the receptors is a woman in her 30s in good health. Each CDR3 is given with its conserved first and last residue. The D gene is left open where the match is weak. Some rows have no size entry. The others give once, few or many, or a class for an expanded clone.

clone size | J gene | D gene | V gene | CDR3 protein | CDR3 DNA
NA | TRBJ2-3 | TRBD2 | TRBV28 | CASSPPGLLTDTQYF | TGTGCCAGCAGTCCTCCGGGACTACTCACAGATACGCAGTATTTT
NA | TRBJ2-6 | NA | TRBV19 | CASSITDAGANVLTF | TGTGCCAGTAGTATTACAGACGCTGGGGCCAACGTCCTGACTTTC
NA | TRBJ1-2 | NA | TRBV9 | CASSVDVQAYGYTF | TGTGCCAGCAGCGTAGACGTACAGGCCTATGGCTACACCTTC
NA | TRBJ1-5 | TRBD1 | TRBV7-9 | CASSRTGASNQPQHF | TGTGCCAGCAGTCGGACAGGGGCTAGCAATCAGCCCCAGCATTTT
NA | TRBJ2-7 | NA | TRBV27 | CAGRGWERPYEQYF | TGTGCCGGACGGGGCTGGGAGAGACCCTACGAGCAGTACTTC
NA | TRBJ2-1 | NA | TRBV14 | CASSQTPQFPVDEQFF | TGTGCCAGCAGTCAAACCCCTCAGTTTCCCGTCGATGAGCAGTTCTTC
NA | TRBJ1-5 | NA | TRBV18 | CASSPGERAPQHF | TGTGCCAGCTCACCCGGCGAGAGGGCGCCCCAGCATTTT
NA | TRBJ1-2 | NA | TRBV18 | CASSPGTLNYGYTF | TGTGCCAGCTCACCAGGGACACTCAACTATGGCTACACCTTC
NA | TRBJ2-7 | NA | TRBV6-1 | CASTVGSSYEQYF | TGTGCCAGCACAGTCGGCAGCTCCTACGAGCAGTACTTC
few | TRBJ1-3 | NA | TRBV6-1 | CASSEKRSSGNTIYF | TGTGCCAGCAGTGAAAAGCGTTCCTCTGGAAACACCATATATTTT
NA | TRBJ2-3 | NA | TRBV6-1 | CASTERVTDTQYF | TGTGCCAGCACCGAACGCGTCACAGATACGCAGTATTTT
NA | TRBJ2-7 | NA | TRBV5-1 | CASSLGLMGEQYF | TGCGCCAGCAGCTTGGGACTCATGGGCGAGCAGTACTTC
few | TRBJ1-5 | NA | TRBV30 | CAFLLGANQPQHF | TGTGCTTTCCTATTAGGTGCCAATCAGCCCCAGCATTTT
NA | TRBJ1-5 | NA | TRBV6-1 | CASSRGDQPQHF | TGTGCCAGCAGTAGGGGGGATCAACCCCAGCATTTT
NA | TRBJ2-3 | NA | TRBV28 | CASSLIASGDTQYF | TGTGCCAGCAGTTTAATCGCATCAGGGGATACGCAGTATTTT
NA | TRBJ1-2 | TRBD1 | TRBV5-1 | CASSSTGDGYTF | TGCGCCAGCAGCTCAACAGGGGATGGCTACACCTTC
NA | TRBJ2-1 | TRBD2 | TRBV18 | CASSPRESGDYNEQFF | TGTGCCAGCTCACCACGTGAGAGCGGGGACTACAATGAGCAGTTCTTC
few | TRBJ1-5 | NA | TRBV6-5 | CASSYYEHQPQHF | TGTGCCAGCAGTTACTACGAACACCAGCCCCAGCATTTT
NA | TRBJ1-1 | NA | TRBV5-6 | CASSLVDGQGAFF | TGTGCCAGCAGCTTGGTGGACGGGCAAGGAGCTTTCTTT
NA | TRBJ2-1 | NA | TRBV5-5 | CASSGGTGNSYNEQFF | TGTGCCAGCAGCGGGGGCACGGGCAACTCCTACAATGAGCAGTTCTTC
once | TRBJ2-1 | NA | TRBV7-7 | CASSRLPSNEQFF | TGTGCCAGCAGCCGACTACCTTCCAATGAGCAGTTCTTC
NA | TRBJ1-5 | NA | TRBV28 | CASTLGGGNQPQHF | TGTGCCAGCACCTTGGGGGGAGGCAATCAGCCCCAGCATTTT
NA | TRBJ2-2 | NA | TRBV7-3 | CASSLTGANTGELFF | TGTGCCAGCAGCTTAACCGGGGCGAACACCGGGGAGCTGTTTTTT
NA | TRBJ1-3 | NA | TRBV2 | CASSEAYKTANSGNTIYF | TGTGCCAGCAGTGAAGCGTACAAGACAGCGAACTCTGGAAACACCATATATTTT
once | TRBJ2-7 | TRBD2 | TRBV5-1 | CASSLGTSGSGLDEQYF | TGCGCCAGCAGCCTAGGGACTAGCGGGAGCGGCTTGGACGAGCAGTACTTC
NA | TRBJ2-1 | NA | TRBV5-1 | CASSLAPVGGYNEQFF | TGCGCCAGCAGCTTGGCTCCGGTGGGGGGCTACAATGAGCAGTTCTTC
NA | TRBJ1-1 | NA | TRBV5-1 | CASSLASGAVTEAFF | TGCGCCAGCAGCTTGGCTTCGGGGGCGGTGACTGAAGCTTTCTTT
NA | TRBJ2-7 | TRBD2 | TRBV7-8 | CANLVLAGVWLHEQYF | TGTGCCAACCTCGTTCTAGCGGGAGTATGGCTTCACGAGCAGTACTTC
NA | TRBJ2-5 | TRBD2 | TRBV19 | CASRGTSGRETQYF | TGTGCCAGTAGGGGGACTAGCGGGAGAGAGACCCAGTACTTC
NA | TRBJ1-5 | NA | TRBV15 | CATSRGTAIPNQPQHF | TGTGCCACCAGCAGAGGGACAGCCATACCCAATCAGCCCCAGCATTTT
NA | TRBJ2-7 | NA | TRBV28 | CASTISGWVPYEQYF | TGTGCCAGCACCATATCGGGGTGGGTCCCCTACGAGCAGTACTTC
NA | TRBJ2-5 | NA | TRBV5-1 | CASTRDNQETQYF | TGCGCCAGCACCCGGGACAACCAAGAGACCCAGTACTTC
NA | TRBJ1-5 | NA | TRBV28 | CASSLEGYGNQPQHF | TGTGCCAGCAGTTTAGAGGGCTATGGGAATCAGCCCCAGCATTTT
NA | TRBJ1-1 | NA | TRBV18 | CASSTGELTEAFF | TGTGCCAGCTCAACGGGTGAACTGACTGAAGCTTTCTTT
NA | TRBJ2-3 | TRBD2 | TRBV12-5 | CASGAGLADTQYF | TGTGCTAGTGGTGCGGGACTAGCAGATACGCAGTATTTT
NA | TRBJ2-3 | TRBD2 | TRBV10-3 | CATRLAGGHTDTQYF | TGTGCCACTAGACTAGCGGGAGGCCACACAGATACGCAGTATTTT